This T cell receptor beta chain was documented in a study of blood T cell repertoires in COVID-19. Turning to the study itself: T cells, B-cell-depleted T cells, or PBMCs provided the cDNA or gDNA that served as material.

After removal of 5 bases from V and 6 bases from J, the junction contained 1 base not matched to a gene. The CDR3 consists of 12 residues. Germline V gene lookup returns CDR1 SNHLY and CDR2 FYNNEI. Data came from immunoSEQ multiplex PCR; TCRdb stores just in-frame clones and leaves some out. The table has about 46,000 clones, around 85% seen once; the top ten hold about 6%. The rearrangement uses TRBV2 and TRBJ2-3; 8 positions match TRBD1. This clonotype was sampled from a man aged 55 to 70 with acute or convalescent COVID-19. The sample taken for sequencing was peripheral blood. The CDR3 spells CASSRQGDTQYF. The CDR3 coding sequence is TGTGCCAGCAGTCGACAGGGGGATACGCAGTATTTT.